This passage covers 7 T cell receptor beta chains from one sample sequenced in a study of OX40 agonist ivuxolimab in advanced cancers. The method was the immunoSEQ multiplex PCR assay. The table comes from immuneACCESS by way of TCRdb, which keeps in-frame sequences with V and J called. Part of the clones is missing from these tables; in studies checked, under half for an unresolved V gene and the rest for unknown reasons. The sample records 95,000 to 150,000 clones, around 93% of which are singletons. Of the sample, 0.15% to 0.19% is held by the ten largest clones. The sample was CD4+ or CD8+ T cells sorted from blood, taken in a trial of the OX40 agonist ivuxolimab. The source is an adult with an advanced solid tumor such as melanoma, head and neck, liver or kidney cancer.

The chain has TRBV30 and TRBJ2-7; the D is unclear. V lost 0 bases, J lost 2 bases, and 8 bases lay in between. The CDR3 runs to 13 residues. The germline gives CDR1 GTSNPN, CDR2 SVGIG (reference sequence). The CDR3 DNA is TGTGCCTGGAGTGTTAACTTAGCCTACGAGCAGTACTTC. Translating gives CAWSVNLAYEQYF.

This clone turned up a few times. The genes are TRBV28 and TRBJ1-5; D is unresolved. With 5 bases removed from V and 0 bases from J, the gap between germline ends came to 11 bases. The length of the CDR3 is 15 residues. The V gene's germline CDR1 is MDHEN and CDR2 SYDVKM. CDR3 bases: TGTGCCAGCAGTATCAGACACCTTAGCAATCAGCCCCAGCATTTT. Its protein product is CASSIRHLSNQPQHF.

The V and J genes are TRBV6-1 and TRBJ1-5; no firm D call. V was trimmed by 4 bases and J by 1 base, leaving 11 bases between them. CDR1 is MNHNS, CDR2 SASEGT, per germline. This CDR3 comprises 15 residues. The CDR3: CASSVGPGSNQPQHF. The CDR3, as DNA: TGTGCCAGCAGTGTGGGTCCTGGAAGCAATCAGCCCCAGCATTTT.

This clone was counted a few times. This sequence joins TRBV10-3 and TRBJ2-5; 11 bases match TRBD2. Trimming at V came to 2 bases and at J to 5 bases, leaving 4 bases not matched to a gene. Germline values: CDR1 ENHRY, CDR2 SYGVKD. CDR3 size: 15 residues. CDR3 bases: TGTGCCATCAGTGAGCCTAGCGGGGGGCCGGAGACCCAGTACTTC. Its protein is CAISEPSGGPETQYF.

DNA of the CDR3: TGTGCCAGTAGTATACGCCAGACTCTCACAGATACGCAGTATTTT. Translating it yields CASSIRQTLTDTQYF. V and J are TRBV19 and TRBJ2-3; no clear D. CDR1 and CDR2 (germline): LNHDA, SQIVND (reference sequence). Trimming stripped 2 bases from V and 2 bases from J, with 11 bases between. The CDR3 covers 15 residues.

The CDR3 is CASSGGQARETQYF. As DNA, the CDR3 is TGTGCCAGCAGTGGAGGACAGGCTCGGGAGACCCAGTACTTC. V is TRBV6-6 and J is TRBJ2-5; 7 nucleotides match TRBD1. The CDR3 length is 14 residues. The germline V gene encodes CDR1 MNHNY and CDR2 SVGAGI (reference sequence). V lost 5 bases and J lost 5; bases outside the gene matches: 8.

This clone was counted a single time. V usage is TRBV5-1 and J usage is TRBJ1-4; D is perhaps TRBD1 (5 bases). The CDR3 covers 14 residues. Germline CDR1 and CDR2: SGHRS and YFSETQ. Trimming took 6 bases from V and 0 from J, leaving 9 bases between them. The CDR3 region is CASTEGTTNEKLFF. The CDR3 bases are TGCGCCAGCACCGAGGGGACAACTAATGAAAAACTGTTTTTT.